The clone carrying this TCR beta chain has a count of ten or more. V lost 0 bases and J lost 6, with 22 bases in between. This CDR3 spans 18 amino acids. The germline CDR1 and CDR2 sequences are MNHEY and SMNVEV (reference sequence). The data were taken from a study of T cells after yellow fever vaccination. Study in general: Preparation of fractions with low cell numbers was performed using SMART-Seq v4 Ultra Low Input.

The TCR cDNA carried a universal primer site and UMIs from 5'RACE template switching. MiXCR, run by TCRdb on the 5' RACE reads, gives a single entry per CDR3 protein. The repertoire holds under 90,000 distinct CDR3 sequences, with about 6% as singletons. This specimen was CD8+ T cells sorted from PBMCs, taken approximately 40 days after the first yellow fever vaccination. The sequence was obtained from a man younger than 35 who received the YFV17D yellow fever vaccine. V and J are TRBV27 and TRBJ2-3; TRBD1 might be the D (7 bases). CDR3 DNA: TGTGCCAGCAGTTTATCAGGGGGCGGATGGGGGGAATACGATACGCAGTATTTT. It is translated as CASSLSGGGWGEYDTQYF.